A single TCR beta chain is shown here with its context. The antigen is unknown. The authors' processing: Between-group CDR3 differences, defined by clinicopathological status, yielded a distant-metastasis classifier for papillary thyroid cancer. With MiXCR, TCRdb called clones anew from the PCR reads. Here the V and J calls rest on TCRdb's processing, not on the authors' analysis. The sample carries some 38,000 clones, less than 50% recorded once. These data originate in a study of metastatic and nonmetastatic thyroid tumors. Background on the study: Blood and tumor or nodule tissue repertoires from malignant and benign thyroid patients were compared. Findings and limits, study-wide: The study reportedly found significantly higher TCR beta diversity in malignant thyroid tumors than benign nodules, in blood and tumor.

No treatment had been given to any patient before thyroid surgery. V gave up 9 bases and J gave up 1 base; unmatched junction bases: 6. The length of the CDR3 is 14 residues. Germline V gene data show CDR1 as SGHRS and CDR2 as YFSETQ. V usage is TRBV5-1 and J usage is TRBJ2-7; 11 bases agree with TRBD1. The specimen sequenced was tumor tissue. The TCR comes from a male donor with papillary thyroid cancer or a benign thyroid nodule (not recorded which). Some clones in this sample may be carry-over from other donors' samples. The CDR3 DNA reads as TGCGCCACCTCGGACAGGGGGCCTTCCTACGAGCAGTACTTC. It is translated as CATSDRGPSYEQYF.